This T cell receptor beta chain was captured by sequencing in a study of cytomegalovirus exposure and HLA in healthy donors. Study-wide results and caveats: In a later analysis, most CMV-associated TCR beta chains appeared HLA-restricted.

In germline, CDR1 is SGHTA, CDR2 FQGTGA. V lost 1 base to trimming and J lost 9 bases, with 6 bases between them. The CDR3 length is 12 residues. The PCR contained 60 Vbeta and 13 Jbeta primers. TCRdb's table, derived via immunoSEQ multiplex PCR, lists solely in-frame clones and lacks some. This sample carries 250,000 or so clones, about 84% of them seen once, and the ten largest clones take 1.3%. Only one count was recorded for this clone. Its target is not known. The sequenced sample consisted of PBMCs. The TCR was taken from a human donor in good health. The chain has TRBV7-3 and TRBJ2-2, with D hard to call. CDR3 nucleotides: TGTGCCAGCAGCTTAAATAAGCGGGAGCTGTTTTTT. As protein: CASSLNKRELFF.